These 31 T cell receptor beta chains were all obtained from the same sample, sequenced in a study of early T cells in non-severe SARS-CoV-2 infection. One entry per CDR3 protein results from TCRdb running MiXCR on the 5' RACE reads. The sample records fewer than 40,000 distinct CDR3 sequences, around 4% being singletons. Material for sequencing was whole blood. These TCRs come from an adult who was a healthcare worker with PCR-confirmed SARS-CoV-2 infection or an uninfected control (not recorded which).

In its sample, this clonotype ranks as medium-sized. The chain has TRBV5-8 and TRBJ1-2, with D uncertain. V was clipped by 2 bases and J by 2 bases, with 10 bases between them. CDR3 size: 14 residues. CDR1 is SGHTS, CDR2 YDEGEE, per germline. CDR3 DNA: TGTGCCAGCAGCTTCGTCAGGTCCAACTATGGCTACACCTTC. It yields the protein CASSFVRSNYGYTF.

This clonotype was seen ten or more times. The V gene is TRBV6-1, the J gene TRBJ2-7; D possibly corresponds to TRBD2 (5 bases). Trimming cost V 8 bases and J 0 bases, with 11 bases left between them. Germline V gives CDR1 MNHNS, CDR2 SASEGT. The CDR3 totals 13 residues. The DNA for the CDR3 is TGTGCCAGCGGACTCGAGGCCTCCTACGAGCAGTACTTC. This translates into CASGLEASYEQYF.

The sample holds many counts of this clonotype. The chain couples TRBV20-1 to TRBJ2-6; 8 nucleotides match TRBD1. After removal of 3 bases from V and 0 bases from J, the junction contained 16 bases not matched to a gene. Germline loops: CDR1 DFQATT, CDR2 SNEGSKA (reference sequence). The CDR3 length is 20 residues. The CDR3, as DNA: TGCAGTGCTAGGGAGGGGACAGGTAATCTTGGAAGCTCTGGGGCCAACGTCCTGACTTTC. Translating gives CSAREGTGNLGSSGANVLTF.

This clonotype was seen many times. V is TRBV7-9 and J is TRBJ1-4; D unresolved. Germline values: CDR1 SEHNR, CDR2 FQNEAQ (reference sequence). V gave up 3 bases and J gave up 7 bases, with 9 bases separating them. CDR3 length equals 13 residues. CDR3 residues: CASSLPRGEKLFF. The CDR3 region has the DNA TGTGCCAGCAGCTTGCCAAGAGGTGAAAAACTGTTTTTT.

This clonotype was observed at least ten times. The rearrangement uses TRBV7-3 and TRBJ2-3; 12 bases map to TRBD2. Trimming removed 5 bases from V and 4 bases from J; junction bases left unmatched: 7. The CDR3 is 16 residues long. CDR1 is SGHTA and CDR2 is FQGTGA in the germline V gene. The CDR3 sequence: CASSARLAGAADTQYF. DNA for the CDR3: TGTGCCAGCAGCGCCCGACTAGCGGGAGCGGCAGATACGCAGTATTTT. The variable domain in full, with the rest retrieved from reference TRBV7-3 and TRBJ2-3, is GAGVSQTPSNKVTEKGKYVELRCDPISGHTALYWYRQSLGQGPEFLIYFQGTGAADDSGLPNDRFFAVRPEGSVSTLKIQRTERGDSAVYLCASSARLAGAADTQYFGPGTRLTVL.

This clonotype was seen a handful of times. The CDR3 region is CASRQSGDTQYF. CDR3 in DNA: TGCGCCAGCAGGCAATCAGGAGATACGCAGTATTTT. The J gene is TRBJ2-3, the V gene TRBV5-1, with D uncertain. The CDR3 contains 12 residues. Per germline, CDR1 SGHRS and CDR2 YFSETQ. Trimming stripped 5 bases from V and 5 bases from J, with 9 bases between.

This clonotype was found many times. This chain connects TRBV20-1 to TRBJ2-7; 7 nucleotides align to TRBD1. V trimming: 7 bases; J trimming: 3 bases; junction bases outside the gene matches: 6. Per germline, CDR1 DFQATT and CDR2 SNEGSKA (reference sequence). This CDR3 has 12 amino acids. The CDR3 DNA sequence: TGCAGTGTCCCGACAGGGAGCTACGAGCAGTACTTC. It is translated as CSVPTGSYEQYF.

This clonotype was found many times. This chain joins TRBV2 and TRBJ2-5; D unclear. Germline lookup yields CDR1 SNHLY and CDR2 FYNNEI. Deletions cut 7 bases from V and 0 bases from J, with 3 bases between. The CDR3 length is 11 residues. CDR3 DNA sequence: TGTGCCAGCAAATACCAAGAGACCCAGTACTTC. Residues: CASKYQETQYF.

This clonotype was recorded at least ten times. The chain couples TRBV27 to TRBJ2-1, with 12 bases lining up with TRBD2. V dropped 4 bases and J dropped 6; count of bases not matched to a gene: 1. The germline V gene encodes CDR1 MNHEY and CDR2 SMNVEV (reference sequence). There are 14 residues in the CDR3. The CDR3 reads CASSSSGRVNEQFF. The CDR3 DNA reads TGTGCCAGCAGTTCTAGCGGGAGGGTCAATGAGCAGTTCTTC.

This clonotype was picked up many times. J is TRBJ2-3 and V is TRBV7-2; 7 nucleotides agree with TRBD2. Germline CDR1 SGHTA, CDR2 FQGNSA. With 5 bases clipped from V and 2 bases from J, the junction kept 7 bases outside the gene matches. CDR3 length: 15 residues. The CDR3 nucleotides read TGTGCCAGCAGCCCCGAGGGGAGGGCCACAGATACGCAGTATTTT. This codes for CASSPEGRATDTQYF.

This clonotype has at least ten counts. The chain couples TRBV7-9 to TRBJ1-2; D may be TRBD1 (6 bases). V was trimmed by 5 bases and J by 1 base, leaving 11 bases between them. Germline CDR1 reads SEHNR; CDR2 reads FQNEAQ (reference sequence). The CDR3 spans 14 residues. The CDR3 nucleotides read TGTGCCAGCAGCCTCGGACAGCTTAACTATGGCTACACCTTC. It encodes CASSLGQLNYGYTF.

This clonotype is medium-sized (0.01 to 0.1%). The V gene is TRBV29-1, the J gene TRBJ2-7; the match to TRBD1 covers 7 bases. Per the germline V gene, CDR1 is SQVTM and CDR2 is ANQGSEA. Trimming removed 4 bases from V and 0 bases from J; junction bases left unmatched: 3. CDR3 length: 13 amino acids. The CDR3 sequence is CSVVQGPSYEQYF. Here the CDR3 DNA reads TGCAGCGTTGTACAGGGGCCCTCCTACGAGCAGTACTTC.

This clonotype was seen repeatedly, ten times or more. The V call is TRBV11-2, the J call TRBJ2-1; 8 bases match TRBD2. CDR3 size: 17 residues. Trimming took 3 bases from V and 3 from J; bases not matched to a gene: 10. Germline V gene sequence: CDR1 SGHAT, CDR2 FQNNGV. The CDR3 protein is CASSFPSGSLLYNEQFF. The CDR3 DNA is TGTGCCAGCAGCTTCCCCAGCGGGAGCCTCCTCTACAATGAGCAGTTCTTC.

In its sample, this clonotype was seen many times. The chain has TRBV7-9 and TRBJ1-1; D not certain. The CDR3 is made up of 13 amino acids. The germline V gene encodes CDR1 SEHNR and CDR2 FQNEAQ (reference sequence). With 5 bases removed from V and 7 bases from J, the gap between germline ends came to 14 bases. CDR3 DNA: TGTGCCAGCAGCCCCCTGGGTAGGGTTGAAGCTTTCTTT. Its protein product is CASSPLGRVEAFF.

This clonotype came up many times. This chain joins TRBV30 and TRBJ2-5, with D perhaps given as TRBD1 or TRBD2 (5 bases each). This CDR3 is 12 amino acids long. V lost 3 bases, J lost 7 bases, and 12 bases lay in between. Germline CDR1 reads GTSNPN; CDR2 reads SVGIG (reference sequence). CDR3 in amino acids: CAWRSDGGTQYF. CDR3 sequence (DNA): TGTGCCTGGAGGTCCGATGGGGGGACCCAGTACTTC.

This clonotype was observed at least ten times. The V call is TRBV7-9, the J call TRBJ2-2, with D possibly being TRBD2 (5 bases). The CDR3 has 13 residues. Trimming took 6 bases from V and 6 from J, leaving 11 bases between them. Germline loops: CDR1 SEHNR, CDR2 FQNEAQ (reference sequence). CDR3 loop: CASSPGGAGELFF. In DNA, the CDR3 is TGTGCCAGCAGTCCCGGAGGAGCCGGGGAGCTGTTTTTT.

At least ten counts were recorded for this clonotype. The chain combines TRBV27 with TRBJ2-3; D may correspond to TRBD1 or TRBD2 (5 bases each). CDR1 and CDR2 (germline): MNHEY, SMNVEV (reference sequence). V was cut by 3 bases and J by 3 bases, with 13 bases left in between. The CDR3 contains 15 residues. CDR3 nucleotides: TGTGCCAGCAGTTTCTATGTAGGGGAGACAGATACGCAGTATTTT. Amino acid sequence: CASSFYVGETDTQYF.

This clonotype was seen at least ten times. This chain uses TRBV13 with TRBJ2-1; the D gene is possibly TRBD1 (6 bases). V was trimmed by 5 bases and J by 5 bases, leaving 16 bases between them. The CDR3 runs 15 residues. From germline, CDR1 is PRHDT and CDR2 FYEKMQ (reference sequence). The CDR3 sequence is CASSLRDTPHNEQFF. The CDR3 DNA sequence: TGTGCCAGCAGCCTCCGGGACACACCGCACAATGAGCAGTTCTTC.

V and J are TRBV7-2 and TRBJ2-7; D might be TRBD1 (5 bases). Looked up from germline, CDR1 is SGHTA and CDR2 is FQGNSA. This CDR3 is 11 amino acids long. The V and J ends lost 4 bases and 6 bases respectively, with 7 bases between them. The CDR3 sequence is CASSSGPEQYF. In DNA, the CDR3 is TGTGCCAGCAGCTCAGGGCCCGAGCAGTACTTC. Variable domain in full (rest from reference TRBV7-2 and TRBJ2-7): GAGVSQSPSNKVTEKGKDVELRCDPISGHTALYWYRQSLGQGLEFLIYFQGNSAPDKSGLPSDRFSAERTGGSVSTLTIQRTQQEDSAVYLCASSSGPEQYFGPGTRLTVT.

There are many counts of this clonotype. The rearrangement uses TRBV4-3 and TRBJ1-2; the D gene is possibly TRBD1 (6 bases). Trimming took 0 bases from V and 4 from J, leaving 15 bases between them. Germline loops: CDR1 LGHNA, CDR2 YSLEER. This CDR3 spans 16 amino acids. In nucleotides, the CDR3 is TGCGCCAGCAGCCAAGATGGACAGTCTACTAGCTATGGCTACACCTTC. Its translation is CASSQDGQSTSYGYTF.

There are many counts of this clonotype. The rearrangement uses TRBV19 and TRBJ2-7, with D perhaps TRBD1 (5 bases). CDR3 size: 15 residues. Germline loops: CDR1 LNHDA, CDR2 SQIVND (reference sequence). Trimming took off 4 bases at V and 1 base at J, with 14 bases between the two ends. The CDR3 DNA is TGTGCCAGTAGTAGCCAAACTTCAGGGTCCTACGAGCAGTACTTC. Translation: CASSSQTSGSYEQYF.

This clonotype was detected ten times or more. CDR3 residues: CAIPGTRGDTQYF. DNA of the CDR3: TGTGCCATCCCCGGGACGCGAGGAGATACGCAGTATTTT. This sequence joins TRBV10-3 and TRBJ2-3; D could derive from TRBD1 or TRBD2 (5 bases each). The CDR3 runs 13 residues. V lost 8 bases, J lost 5 bases, and 14 bases lay in between. Germline V gene sequence: CDR1 ENHRY, CDR2 SYGVKD.

This clonotype was detected ten times or more. The gene calls are TRBV25-1 and TRBJ1-4; D is unresolved. This CDR3 region has 13 residues. Germline V gene data show CDR1 as MGHDK and CDR2 as SYGVNS. V lost 3 bases, J lost 3 bases, and 5 bases lay in between. CDR3 amino acids: CASSDRSNEKLFF. As DNA, the CDR3 is TGTGCCAGCAGTGACAGGTCTAATGAAAAACTGTTTTTT. The full variable domain, its missing parts supplied by reference TRBV25-1 and TRBJ1-4, is EADIYQTPRYLVIGTGKKITLECSQTMGHDKMYWYQQDPGMELHLIHYSYGVNSTEKGDLSSESTVSRIRTEHFPLTLESARPSHTSQYLCASSDRSNEKLFFGSGTQLSVL.

This clonotype was recorded many times. The V and J genes are TRBV3-1 and TRBJ1-2; no clear D. In germline, CDR1 is LGHDT, CDR2 YNNKEL (reference sequence). There are 13 residues in the CDR3. Trimming shortened V by 1 base and J by 7 bases, and 10 bases separated the two germline ends. For the CDR3, the DNA is TGTGCCAGCAGCCAAGCGGGAGGGAGTGGCTACACCTTC. Its translation is CASSQAGGSGYTF.

This clonotype was counted many times. This rearrangement joins TRBV18 to TRBJ1-2, with TRBD1 identical over 11 bases. The CDR3 length is 14 residues. Germline V CDR1 and CDR2: KGHSH, LQKENI. V trimming: 2 bases; J trimming: 8 bases; junction bases outside the gene matches: 4. This CDR3 reads CASSPGQGARGYTF. The CDR3 DNA reads TGTGCCAGCTCACCAGGACAGGGGGCGCGGGGCTACACCTTC.

This clonotype was counted ten times or more. The chain carries TRBV5-1 and TRBJ2-5; 8 positions match TRBD1. Germline-derived CDR1 and CDR2 are SGHRS and YFSETQ. The V and J ends lost 3 bases and 4 bases, in that order; junction bases with no gene match: 5. This CDR3 comprises 14 residues. Here the CDR3 reads CASSSQGVGETQYF. CDR3 DNA: TGCGCCAGCAGCTCACAGGGGGTCGGAGAGACCCAGTACTTC. Supplemented by reference TRBV5-1 and TRBJ2-5, the full variable domain reads KAGVTQTPRYLIKTRGQQVTLSCSPISGHRSVSWYQQTPGQGLQFLFEYFSETQRNKGNFPGRFSGRQFSNSRSEMNVSTLELGDSALYLCASSSQGVGETQYFGPGTRLLVL.

This clonotype was observed many times. The rearrangement uses TRBV7-9 and TRBJ2-6; 9 nucleotides line up with TRBD1. This CDR3 region has 16 residues. Germline CDR1 SEHNR, CDR2 FQNEAQ (reference sequence). J was trimmed by 4 bases and V by 4 bases; bases with no gene match: 5. Here the CDR3 reads CASSSNRGLGANVLTF. CDR3 DNA: TGTGCCAGCAGCTCGAACAGGGGGCTGGGGGCCAACGTCCTGACTTTC.

This clonotype appeared a few times. One end of the junction does not line up with germline, which may come from a read error. The chain combines TRBV7-6 with TRBJ2-7, with 11 bases aligning to TRBD1. Per germline, CDR1 SGHVS and CDR2 FNYEAQ. The CDR3 length is 14 residues. This CDR3 is CAGSLGQGAYEQYF. The DNA of the CDR3 is TGTGCCGGCAGCTTGGGACAGGGGGCCTACGAGCAGTACTTC.

This clonotype was seen a few times. The V and J genes are TRBV18 and TRBJ1-5; TRBD1 is a possible D gene (6 bases). CDR3 length: 15 amino acids. CDR1 is KGHSH, CDR2 LQKENI, per germline. Trimming took 1 base from V and 3 from J, leaving 10 bases between them. The CDR3 loop reads CASSPLAGVNQPQHF. The CDR3 nucleotides read TGTGCCAGCTCACCACTGGCAGGGGTCAATCAGCCCCAGCATTTT. Variable domain in full (rest from reference TRBV18 and TRBJ1-5): NAGVMQNPRHLVRRRGQEARLRCSPMKGHSHVYWYRQLPEEGLKFMVYLQKENIIDESGMPKERFSAEFPKEGPSILRIQQVVRGDSAAYFCASSPLAGVNQPQHFGDGTRLSIL.

Ten or more counts support this clonotype. V and J are TRBV5-6 and TRBJ2-4; the match to TRBD2 covers 7 bases. Trimming cost V 4 bases and J 4 bases; bases outside gene matches: 8. The germline V gene has CDR1 SGHDT and CDR2 YYEEEE. The CDR3 has 15 residues. The CDR3 loop is CASSLLSGDKNIQYF. CDR3 nucleotides: TGTGCCAGCAGCCTTCTAAGCGGGGATAAAAACATTCAGTACTTC.

V gene TRBV11-2 combines with J gene TRBJ2-3; 14 nucleotides line up with TRBD2. From germline, CDR1 is SGHAT and CDR2 FQNNGV. The CDR3 totals 20 residues. The V segment lost 5 bases and the J segment 4 bases; nucleotides outside the gene matches: 17. The CDR3 spells CASSPLRKTSGGARPDTQYF. CDR3 nucleotides: TGTGCCAGCAGCCCTCTTAGGAAGACTAGCGGGGGGGCCCGGCCAGATACGCAGTATTTT.